One and the same sample provided the 4 T cell receptor beta chains below, sequenced in a study of glioma-infiltrating T cells. TCR alpha and beta CDR3 regions were amplified from RNA using iRepertoire nested multiplex PCR. In TCRdb, the multiplex PCR reads were re-called with MiXCR into one record per CDR3 protein. This table holds some 22,000 distinct CDR3 sequences, roughly 25% found once. The source material was glioma tissue, nonneoplastic brain tissue, or PBMCs (not recorded which). The receptors come from a human donor with low-grade glioma or glioblastoma, undergoing nonglioma brain surgery, or in good health (not recorded which).

V is TRBV20-1 and J is TRBJ2-1, with D maybe TRBD2 (7 bases). The V and J ends lost 4 bases and 0 bases respectively, with 16 bases between them. The germline CDR1 and CDR2 sequences are DFQATT and SNEGSKA (reference sequence). There are 16 residues in the CDR3. In DNA, the CDR3 is TGCAGTGCTACTCCTCTAGGGGGGGTCTCCTACAATGAGCAGTTCTTC. The encoded protein is CSATPLGGVSYNEQFF.

This clonotype was seen more than once but under ten times. The chain recombines TRBV11-2 with TRBJ1-6; no reliable D call. Germline loops: CDR1 SGHAT, CDR2 FQNNGV. V dropped 5 bases and J dropped 8 bases, with 16 bases sitting between them. The CDR3 covers 15 residues. The CDR3 DNA is TGTGCCAGCAGCCCAGTCTGGGGAGTTCATTCACCCCTCCACTTT. Protein: CASSPVWGVHSPLHF.

This clonotype was seen many times. The gene calls are TRBV7-9 and TRBJ2-7; D is unresolved. CDR1 SEHNR and CDR2 FQNEAQ come from the germline V gene (reference sequence). This CDR3 has 11 amino acids. V was trimmed by 3 bases and J by 4 bases, leaving 4 bases between them. CDR3 nucleotide sequence: TGTGCCAGCAGCTTTTCGTACGAGCAGTACTTC. Its protein is CASSFSYEQYF.

The sample holds many counts of this clonotype. The chain couples TRBV18 to TRBJ2-1; TRBD1 agrees at 8 bases. Germline CDR1 KGHSH, CDR2 LQKENI. The CDR3 is made up of 14 amino acids. V lost 4 bases, J lost 8 bases, and 7 bases stayed unmatched. Here the CDR3 reads CASSLGQGIDEQFF. CDR3 nucleotides: TGTGCCAGCTCACTAGGACAGGGAATTGATGAGCAGTTCTTC.